One sample yielded the 6 T cell receptor beta chains listed below, sequenced in a study of tumor-infiltrating lymphocytes in localized non-small cell lung cancer. Using immunoSEQ multiplex PCR, the repertoire was profiled, and TCRdb retains in-frame clones only, with some absent. The sample includes 9,000 or so clones, about 80% of them seen just once. The sequenced sample consisted of uninvolved lung tissue not adjacent to the tumor. The receptors come from a human donor with non-small cell lung cancer.

The V and J genes are TRBV6-4 and TRBJ2-3; TRBD2 matches 11 bases. V was pared by 6 bases and J by 2 bases, with 7 bases of the junction left unmatched. Germline values: CDR1 MRHNA, CDR2 SNTAGT. The length of the CDR3 is 16 residues. CDR3 DNA: TGTGCCAGCAGCTTTACTAGCGGGGGACCCACAGATACGCAGTATTTT. It is translated as CASSFTSGGPTDTQYF.

The rearrangement uses TRBV9 and TRBJ2-5; either TRBD1 or TRBD2 may supply D (5 bases each). The ends were cut back, 4 bases at V and 4 bases at J, with 17 bases in the middle. Germline CDR1 and CDR2: SGDLS and YYNGEE. The CDR3 is 15 residues long. This chain's CDR3 is CASSLEGSVGETQYF. CDR3 sequence (DNA): TGTGCCAGCAGCCTAGAGGGGTCGGTGGGAGAGACCCAGTACTTC.

The chain combines TRBV11-2 with TRBJ2-7; D remains unclear. The V end was cut by 5 bases, the J end by 0 bases, with 14 bases between. Germline CDR1 is SGHAT and CDR2 is FQNNGV. The CDR3 length is 15 residues. The CDR3 DNA sequence: TGTGCCAGCAGCCGCCCTGGCAGCCGCTCCTACGAGCAGTACTTC. Protein product: CASSRPGSRSYEQYF.

The chain recombines TRBV7-7 with TRBJ2-2; 7 bases line up with TRBD1. This CDR3 has 14 amino acids. With V trimmed by 7 bases and J by 5 bases, 7 bases remained unmatched. The germline gives CDR1 SSHAT, CDR2 FNYEAQ (reference sequence). For the CDR3, the DNA is TGTGCCAGCACCGTAACAGGGGAGACCGGGGAGCTGTTTTTT. It codes for CASTVTGETGELFF.

This chain joins TRBV28 and TRBJ2-3, with 11 bases identical to TRBD2. The V gene's germline CDR1 is MDHEN and CDR2 SYDVKM. This CDR3 is built from 16 residues. The V gene end was trimmed by 8 bases and the J gene end by 4 bases; junction bases not matched to a gene: 11. The CDR3 reads CASCTSGSSPPDTQYF. The CDR3 region has the DNA TGTGCCAGCTGTACTAGCGGGAGTTCCCCCCCAGATACGCAGTATTTT.

The chain combines TRBV29-1 with TRBJ1-5, with D perhaps TRBD1 (5 bases). CDR3 length: 14 residues. V gave up 0 bases and J gave up 2 bases, with 8 bases separating them. The V gene's germline CDR1 is SQVTM and CDR2 ANQGSEA. The CDR3 is CSVEEGVGNQPQHF. CDR3 DNA sequence: TGCAGCGTTGAAGAGGGGGTTGGCAATCAGCCCCAGCATTTT.